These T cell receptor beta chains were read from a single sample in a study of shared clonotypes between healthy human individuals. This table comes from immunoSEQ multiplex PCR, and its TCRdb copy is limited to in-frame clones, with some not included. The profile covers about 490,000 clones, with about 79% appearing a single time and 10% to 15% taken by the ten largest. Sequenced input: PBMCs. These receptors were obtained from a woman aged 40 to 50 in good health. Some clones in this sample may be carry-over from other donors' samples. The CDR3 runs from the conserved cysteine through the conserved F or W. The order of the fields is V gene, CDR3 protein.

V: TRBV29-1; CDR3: CSVGPAGLAKNIQYF
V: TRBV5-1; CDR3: CASSFSQVNTEAFF
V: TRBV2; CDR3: CASMGTSGIREQYF
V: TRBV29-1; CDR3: CSVVPVGRLSLDTQYF
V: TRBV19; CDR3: CASSPYSQGASYEQYF
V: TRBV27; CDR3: CASSLSGRGSGNTIYF
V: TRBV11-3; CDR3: CASSLNRAGEQFF
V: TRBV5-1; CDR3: CASSLGQGSYEQYF
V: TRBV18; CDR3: CASSPLGSIAEQFF
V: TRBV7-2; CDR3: CASSLGGRRRQPQHF
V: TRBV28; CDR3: CASSLYGDRGKETQYF
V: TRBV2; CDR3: CASSTGLAGGEQYF
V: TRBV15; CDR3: CATSGGTNDNEQFF
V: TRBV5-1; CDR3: CASSDGTANNQPQHF
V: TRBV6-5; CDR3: CASRSSGRAGEQYF
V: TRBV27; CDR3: CASRSSGQETQYF
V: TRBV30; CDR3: CAWKRAAGELFF
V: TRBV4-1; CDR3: CASSQVFPYGYTF
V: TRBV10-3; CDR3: CAISEVGQARYNEQFF
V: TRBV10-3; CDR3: CAISPGTREETQYF
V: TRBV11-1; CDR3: CASSLASSGLNTQYF
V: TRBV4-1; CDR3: CASSQDPQLYGYTF
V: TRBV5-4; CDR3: CAGNFGGDYRANTEAFF
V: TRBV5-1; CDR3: CASSSLLAGGGNEQFF